This TCR beta chain was documented in a study of CD8 T cells in ankylosing spondylitis. The study's findings and limits: Within ankylosing spondylitis blood, a TCR beta motif made up of under 10 highly homologous variants appeared to be characteristic.

There are 15 residues in the CDR3. V dropped 8 bases and J dropped 0 bases, with 18 bases sitting between them. Germline CDR1 reads SGHRS; CDR2 reads YFSETQ. This clonotype was counted only a few times. Its antigen is not identified. TCRdb analysed the 5' RACE reads with MiXCR anew, one entry per CDR3 protein. The sample lists some 450,000 distinct CDR3 sequences, 15% to 20% occurring once. This receptor was obtained from a male donor with ankylosing spondylitis. Sequencing input: blood, either unsorted or a sorted T cell fraction (not recorded which). The V and J genes are TRBV5-1 and TRBJ2-7; D is possibly TRBD2 (6 bases). Written as DNA, the CDR3 is TGCGCCAGTAGCCCGGGGAGACTAGACTCCTACGAGCAGTACTTC. Protein product: CASSPGRLDSYEQYF.